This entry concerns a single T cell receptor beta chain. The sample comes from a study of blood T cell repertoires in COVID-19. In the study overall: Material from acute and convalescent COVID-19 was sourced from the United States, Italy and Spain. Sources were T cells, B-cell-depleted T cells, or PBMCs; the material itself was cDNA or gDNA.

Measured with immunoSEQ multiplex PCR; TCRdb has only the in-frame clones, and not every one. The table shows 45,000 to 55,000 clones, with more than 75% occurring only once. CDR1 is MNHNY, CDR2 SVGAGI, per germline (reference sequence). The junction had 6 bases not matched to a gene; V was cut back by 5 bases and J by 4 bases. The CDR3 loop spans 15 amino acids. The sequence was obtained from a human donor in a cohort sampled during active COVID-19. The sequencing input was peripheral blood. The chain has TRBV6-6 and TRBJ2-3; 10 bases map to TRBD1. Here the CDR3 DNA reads TGTGCCAGCAGTCCGGGACAGGGGTATCCAGATACGCAGTATTTT. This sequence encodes CASSPGQGYPDTQYF.